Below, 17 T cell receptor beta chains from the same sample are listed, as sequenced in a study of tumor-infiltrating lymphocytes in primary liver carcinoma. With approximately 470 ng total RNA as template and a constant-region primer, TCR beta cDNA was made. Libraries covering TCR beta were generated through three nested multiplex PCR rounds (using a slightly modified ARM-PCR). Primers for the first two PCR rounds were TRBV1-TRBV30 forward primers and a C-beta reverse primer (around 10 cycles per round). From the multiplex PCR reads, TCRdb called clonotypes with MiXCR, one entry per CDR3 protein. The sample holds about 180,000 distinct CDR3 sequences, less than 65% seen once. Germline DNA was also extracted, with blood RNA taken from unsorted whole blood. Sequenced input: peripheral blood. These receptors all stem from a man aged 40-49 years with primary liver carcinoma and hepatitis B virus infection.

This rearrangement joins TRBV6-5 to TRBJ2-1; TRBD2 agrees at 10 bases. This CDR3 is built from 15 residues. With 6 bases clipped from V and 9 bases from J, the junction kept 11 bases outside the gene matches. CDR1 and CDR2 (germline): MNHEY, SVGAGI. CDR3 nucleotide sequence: TGTGCCAGCAGGCAAGCCGGGACTAGCGAGATTGAGCAGTTCTTC. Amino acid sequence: CASRQAGTSEIEQFF.

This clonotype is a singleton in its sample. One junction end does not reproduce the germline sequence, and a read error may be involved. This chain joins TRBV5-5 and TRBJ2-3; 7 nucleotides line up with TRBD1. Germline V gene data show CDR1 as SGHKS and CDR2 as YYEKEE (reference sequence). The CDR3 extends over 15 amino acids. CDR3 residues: CVSSLQGQRTDTQYF. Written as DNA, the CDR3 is TGTGTCAGCAGCTTACAGGGACAGCGCACAGATACGCAGTATTTT.

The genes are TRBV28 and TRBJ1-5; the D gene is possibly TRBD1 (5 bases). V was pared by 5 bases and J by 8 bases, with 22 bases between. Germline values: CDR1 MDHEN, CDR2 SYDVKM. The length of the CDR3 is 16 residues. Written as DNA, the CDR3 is TGTGCCAGCAGTCCGACGGACGGCTACGGGGGGGAGCCCCAGCATTTT. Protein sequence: CASSPTDGYGGEPQHF.

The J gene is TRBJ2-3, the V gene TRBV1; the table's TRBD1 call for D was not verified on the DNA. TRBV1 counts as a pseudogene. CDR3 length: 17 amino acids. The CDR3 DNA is TGCACCAGTCTGACAGGGGGCGCGGCTAGCAGCACAGATAGGCAGTATTTT. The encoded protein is CTSLTGGAASSTDRQYF.

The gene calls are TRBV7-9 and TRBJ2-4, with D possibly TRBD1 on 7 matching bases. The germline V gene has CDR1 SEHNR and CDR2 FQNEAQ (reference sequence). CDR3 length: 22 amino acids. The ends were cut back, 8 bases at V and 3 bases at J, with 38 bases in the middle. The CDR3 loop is CASGSVGNRGHISGLIKNIQYF. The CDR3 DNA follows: TGTGCCAGCGGCTCAGTCGGGAACAGGGGCCACATTAGCGGCCTGATCAAAAACATTCAGTACTTC. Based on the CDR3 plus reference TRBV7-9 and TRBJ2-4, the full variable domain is DTGVSQNPRHKITKRGQNVTFRCDPISEHNRLYWYRQTLGQGPEFLTYFQNEAQLEKSRLLSDRFSAERPKGSFSTLEIQRTEQGDSAMYLCASGSVGNRGHISGLIKNIQYFGAGTRLSVL.

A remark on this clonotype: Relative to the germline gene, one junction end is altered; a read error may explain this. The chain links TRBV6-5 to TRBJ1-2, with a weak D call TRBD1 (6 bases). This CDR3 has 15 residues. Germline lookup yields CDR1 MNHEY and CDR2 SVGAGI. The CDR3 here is CASSLAQGANYGYSF. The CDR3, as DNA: TGTGCCAGCAGTTTGGCACAGGGAGCTAACTATGGCTACAGCTTC.

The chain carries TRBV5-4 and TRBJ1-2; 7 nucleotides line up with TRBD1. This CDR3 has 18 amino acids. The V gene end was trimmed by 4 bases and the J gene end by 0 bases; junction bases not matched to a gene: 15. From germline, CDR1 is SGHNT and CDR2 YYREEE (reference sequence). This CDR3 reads CASSLETGHPLPNYGYTF. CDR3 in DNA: TGTGCCAGCAGCCTTGAGACAGGGCACCCTTTACCTAACTATGGCTACACCTTC.

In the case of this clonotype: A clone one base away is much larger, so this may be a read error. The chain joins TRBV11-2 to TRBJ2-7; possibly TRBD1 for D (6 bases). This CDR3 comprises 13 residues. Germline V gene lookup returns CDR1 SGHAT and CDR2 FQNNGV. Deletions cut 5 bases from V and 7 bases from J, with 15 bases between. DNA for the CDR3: TGTGCCAGCAGCCCCAGGGGCCCGGAAGAGCAGTACTTC. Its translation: CASSPRGPEEQYF.

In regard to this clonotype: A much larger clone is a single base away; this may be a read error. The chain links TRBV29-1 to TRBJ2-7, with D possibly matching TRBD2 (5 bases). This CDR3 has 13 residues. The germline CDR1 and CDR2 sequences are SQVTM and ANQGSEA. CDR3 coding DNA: TGCAGCGTTTCCGGGAAGAGCTCCTACGAGCAGCACTTC. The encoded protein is CSVSGKSSYEQHF.

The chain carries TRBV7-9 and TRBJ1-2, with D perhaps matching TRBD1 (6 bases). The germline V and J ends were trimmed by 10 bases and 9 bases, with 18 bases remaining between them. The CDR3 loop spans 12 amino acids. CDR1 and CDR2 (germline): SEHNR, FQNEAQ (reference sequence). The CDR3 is CATDSRSGCYTF. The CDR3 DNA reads TGTGCCACGGACAGCCGGAGTGGCTGCTACACCTTC.

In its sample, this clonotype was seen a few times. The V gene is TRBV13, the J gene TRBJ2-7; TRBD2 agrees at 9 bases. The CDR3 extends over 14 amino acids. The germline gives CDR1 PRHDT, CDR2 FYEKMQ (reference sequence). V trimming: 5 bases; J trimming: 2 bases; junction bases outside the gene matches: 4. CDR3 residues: CASSPRLAAYEQYF. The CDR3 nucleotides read TGTGCCAGCAGCCCTCGACTAGCGGCCTACGAGCAGTACTTC.

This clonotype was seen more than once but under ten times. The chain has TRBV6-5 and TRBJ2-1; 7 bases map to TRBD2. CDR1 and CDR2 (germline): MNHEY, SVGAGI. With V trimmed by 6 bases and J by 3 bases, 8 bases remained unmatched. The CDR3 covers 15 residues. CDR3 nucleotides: TGTGCCAGCAGCCAAAGCGGGAAAGTCTACAATGAGCAGTTCTTC. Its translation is CASSQSGKVYNEQFF.

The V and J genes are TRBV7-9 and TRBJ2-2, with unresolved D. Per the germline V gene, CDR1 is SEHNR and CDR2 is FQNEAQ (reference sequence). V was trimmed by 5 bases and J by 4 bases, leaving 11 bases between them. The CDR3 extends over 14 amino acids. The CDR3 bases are TGTGCCAGCAGCCCAAAGGGAAGCACCGGGGAGCTGTTTTTT. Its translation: CASSPKGSTGELFF.

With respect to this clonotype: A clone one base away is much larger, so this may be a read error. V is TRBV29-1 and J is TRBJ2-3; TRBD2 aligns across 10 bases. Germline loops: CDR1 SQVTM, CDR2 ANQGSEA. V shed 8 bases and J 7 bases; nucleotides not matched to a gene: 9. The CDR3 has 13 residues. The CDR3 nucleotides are TGCAGCATTCCTAGCGGGAGTTCGTATACGCAGTATTTT. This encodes CSIPSGSSYTQYF.

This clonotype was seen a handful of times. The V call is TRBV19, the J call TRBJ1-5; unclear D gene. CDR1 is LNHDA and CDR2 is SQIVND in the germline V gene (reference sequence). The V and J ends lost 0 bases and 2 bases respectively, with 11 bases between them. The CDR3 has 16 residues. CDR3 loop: CASSIEGFAGNQPQHF. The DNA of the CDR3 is TGTGCCAGTAGTATAGAGGGGTTTGCGGGCAATCAGCCCCAGCATTTT.

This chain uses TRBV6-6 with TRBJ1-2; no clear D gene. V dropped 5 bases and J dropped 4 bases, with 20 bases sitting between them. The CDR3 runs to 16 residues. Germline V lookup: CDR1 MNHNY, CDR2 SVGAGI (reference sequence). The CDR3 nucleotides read TGTGCCAGCAGTCTTGAGAGTGGCCAGGCGGGCTATGGCTACACCTTC. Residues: CASSLESGQAGYGYTF.

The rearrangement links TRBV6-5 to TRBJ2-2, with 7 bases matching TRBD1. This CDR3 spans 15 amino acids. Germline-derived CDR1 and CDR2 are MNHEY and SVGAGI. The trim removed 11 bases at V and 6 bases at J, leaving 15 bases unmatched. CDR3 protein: CACSPRTGLPGELFF. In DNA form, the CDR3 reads TGTGCCTGCTCCCCGAGGACAGGACTCCCCGGGGAGCTGTTTTTT.